This TCR beta chain comes out of a study of T cells after yellow fever vaccination. Broader study findings: Abundant bulk-population clonotypes could contaminate the FACS-sorted repertoires.

CDR3 length: 17 amino acids. V shed 0 bases, J shed 14 bases, and the junction held 12 bases outside the gene matches. The germline gives CDR1 ENHRY, CDR2 SYGVKD. This clonotype was found many times. Its antigen remains unknown. 5'RACE template switching added a universal primer site and UMIs to TCR cDNA. TCRdb fed the 5' RACE reads into MiXCR, producing one record per CDR3 protein. The sample includes around 590,000 distinct CDR3 sequences, 10% to 15% seen only once; the top ten take just under 15%. This specimen was PBMCs, taken on the day of the yellow fever booster vaccination. The V call is TRBV10-3, the J call TRBJ2-1; TRBD2 matches at 14 bases. The TCR comes from a man aged 25 to 40 who received the YFV17D yellow fever vaccine. The CDR3 DNA reads TGTGCCATCAGTGAGTCTGGCGGGGGACTAGCGGGAGCCCGGGAGTTCTTC. Translating it yields CAISESGGGLAGAREFF.